Following are 12 T cell receptor beta chains from one sample sequenced in a study of blood T cell repertoires in COVID-19. Sequenced by immunoSEQ multiplex PCR; TCRdb stores in-frame clones only, minus some. The sample gives 300,000 to 450,000 clones, 88% of which show up once; approximately 0.93% is in the top ten. Sequencing used PBMCs or T cells enriched from blood (not recorded which). The receptors come from a woman aged 30 to 39 who had been exposed to COVID-19.

This rearrangement joins TRBV13 to TRBJ1-4; possibly TRBD1 for D (5 bases). This CDR3 spans 14 amino acids. Per the germline V gene, CDR1 is PRHDT and CDR2 is FYEKMQ (reference sequence). V lost 7 bases and J lost 4, with 13 bases in between. The CDR3 region is CASTRGGYNEKLFF. DNA for the CDR3: TGTGCCAGCACCCGGGGGGGTTATAATGAAAAACTGTTTTTT.

This clone was seen just once. Other nucleotide sequences in the sample specify the same CDR3. V is TRBV19 and J is TRBJ1-5; TRBD1 aligns across 7 bases. Per germline, CDR1 LNHDA and CDR2 SQIVND (reference sequence). The CDR3 covers 15 residues. V gave up 5 bases and J gave up 4 bases; unmatched junction bases: 8. The CDR3 sequence is CASSETGVGNQPQHF. The DNA of the CDR3 is TGTGCCAGTAGTGAAACAGGGGTAGGGAATCAGCCCCAGCATTTT. Using reference TRBV19 and TRBJ1-5 for the parts outside the CDR3, the full variable domain is DGGITQSPKYLFRKEGQNVTLSCEQNLNHDAMYWYRQDPGQGLRLIYYSQIVNDFQKGDIAEGYSVSREKKESFPLTVTSAQKNPTAFYLCASSETGVGNQPQHFGDGTRLSIL.

This rearrangement joins TRBV9 to TRBJ2-1; 8 positions match TRBD2. The germline gives CDR1 SGDLS, CDR2 YYNGEE. Trimming took 1 base from V and 2 from J; bases not matched to a gene: 5. The CDR3 sequence is 16 residues long. CDR3 in amino acids: CASSVKLAGTYNEQFF. In nucleotides, the CDR3 is TGTGCCAGCAGCGTAAAGCTAGCGGGCACCTACAATGAGCAGTTCTTC.

CDR3 in amino acids: CASNPDSNQETQYF. The CDR3 DNA sequence: TGTGCCAGCAACCCGGACAGCAACCAAGAGACCCAGTACTTC. The chain uses TRBV2 and TRBJ2-5; D is perhaps TRBD1 (6 bases). Germline V gene sequence: CDR1 SNHLY, CDR2 FYNNEI. The CDR3 totals 14 residues. V was trimmed by 7 bases and J by 0 bases, leaving 12 bases between them.

The chain employs TRBV9 and TRBJ2-7; D perhaps matches TRBD1 (5 bases). Trimming cost V 4 bases and J 4 bases, with 18 bases left between them. Germline V CDR1 and CDR2: SGDLS, YYNGEE. The CDR3 is made up of 15 amino acids. The CDR3 bases are TGTGCCAGCAGCCGTCTGGGGCTAACGGCTTACGAGCAGTACTTC. It specifies CASSRLGLTAYEQYF.

The chain joins TRBV4-1 to TRBJ1-2; D uncertain. The CDR3 has 15 amino acids. Germline CDR1 reads MGHRA; CDR2 reads YSYEKL. The germline V and J ends were trimmed by 5 bases and 4 bases, with 17 bases remaining between them. Here the CDR3 DNA reads TGCGCCAGCAGCGAAGCGATTGGTCGGGGCTATGGCTACACCTTC. Encoded protein: CASSEAIGRGYGYTF.

V usage is TRBV19 and J usage is TRBJ2-2; 12 bases align to TRBD1. This CDR3 is built from 15 residues. J lost 5 bases, V lost 8 bases, and 6 bases had no gene match. Germline loops: CDR1 LNHDA, CDR2 SQIVND (reference sequence). CDR3 nucleotide sequence: TGTGCCAGTCGGGACAGGGGGCGTCTAACCGGGGAGCTGTTTTTT. Translated, it gives CASRDRGRLTGELFF.

The rearrangement links TRBV6-4 to TRBJ1-2, with a possible D match to TRBD1 (6 bases). V lost 5 bases and J 5 bases, leaving 12 bases between the germline ends. The CDR3 is 13 amino acids. Germline CDR1 and CDR2: MRHNA and SNTAGT. The CDR3 loop reads CASSYRAGYGYTF. The CDR3 coding sequence is TGTGCCAGCAGTTACAGGGCCGGGTATGGCTACACCTTC.

The CDR3 sequence: CASSPRDNYGYTF. The CDR3 nucleotides read TGTGCCAGCAGCCCCCGAGATAACTATGGCTACACCTTC. This chain connects TRBV9 to TRBJ1-2; D is undetermined. This CDR3 has 13 residues. Germline V gene sequence: CDR1 SGDLS, CDR2 YYNGEE. Trimming removed 4 bases at V and 1 base at J, with 8 bases between.

This chain uses TRBV27 with TRBJ2-3; 9 positions match TRBD1. The CDR3 covers 16 residues. The ends lost 6 bases at V and 0 bases at J; junction bases unmatched: 7. CDR1 is MNHEY, CDR2 SMNVEV, per germline (reference sequence). CDR3 in DNA: TGTGCCAGCAGGCTACAGGACAGGGGAAGCACAGATACGCAGTATTTT. Its translation is CASRLQDRGSTDTQYF.

The chain recombines TRBV3-1 (or the pseudogene TRBV3-2) with TRBJ2-7, with D unclear. This CDR3 spans 12 amino acids. Trimming took off 3 bases at V and 3 bases at J, with 6 bases between the two ends. Germline CDR1 reads LGHDT; CDR2 reads YNNKEL (reference sequence). Written as DNA, the CDR3 is TGTGCCAGCAGCCACGATAGCTACGAGCAGTACTTC. Translating it yields CASSHDSYEQYF.

The rearrangement uses TRBV5-1 and TRBJ1-3; 11 bases line up with TRBD1. The germline gives CDR1 SGHRS, CDR2 YFSETQ. Trimming cost V 4 bases and J 1 base; bases outside gene matches: 4. The CDR3 sequence is 16 residues long. For the CDR3, the DNA is TGCGCCAGCAGCACCGGACAGGGGGCTTCTGGAAACACCATATATTTT. Protein product: CASSTGQGASGNTIYF.